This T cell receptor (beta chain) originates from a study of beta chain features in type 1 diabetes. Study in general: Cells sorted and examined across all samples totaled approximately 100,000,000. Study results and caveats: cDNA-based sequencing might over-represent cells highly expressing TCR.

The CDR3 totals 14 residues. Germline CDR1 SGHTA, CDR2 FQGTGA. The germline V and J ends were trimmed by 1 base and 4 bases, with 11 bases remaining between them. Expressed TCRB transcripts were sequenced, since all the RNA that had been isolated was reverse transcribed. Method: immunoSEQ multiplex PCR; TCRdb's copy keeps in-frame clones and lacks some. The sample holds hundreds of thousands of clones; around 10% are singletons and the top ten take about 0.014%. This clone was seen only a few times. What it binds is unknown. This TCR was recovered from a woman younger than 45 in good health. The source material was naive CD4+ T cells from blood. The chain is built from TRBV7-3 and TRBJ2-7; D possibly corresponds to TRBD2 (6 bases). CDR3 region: CASSLMGGGYEQYF. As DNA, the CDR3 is TGTGCCAGCAGCTTAATGGGGGGTGGATACGAGCAGTACTTC.